The 2 T cell receptor beta chains given below trace back to one sample, sequenced in a study of control samples from healthy donors and cancer patients. TCRdb's copy holds only in-frame clones and misses some; the assay was immunoSEQ multiplex PCR. The sample lists 90,000 or so clones, 85% to 90% occurring once. Sample: PBMCs. The receptors here all came from a woman between 50 and 59 years old with colorectal cancer.

The V and J genes are TRBV25-1 and TRBJ1-5, with unresolved D. CDR1 is MGHDK and CDR2 is SYGVNS in the germline V gene. Trimming shortened V by 3 bases and J by 2 bases, and 5 bases separated the two germline ends. CDR3 size: 13 residues. The CDR3 here is CASSDTGNQPQHF. DNA for the CDR3: TGTGCCAGCAGTGACACAGGCAATCAGCCCCAGCATTTT. Supplemented by reference TRBV25-1 and TRBJ1-5, the full variable domain reads EADIYQTPRYLVIGTGKKITLECSQTMGHDKMYWYQQDPGMELHLIHYSYGVNSTEKGDLSSESTVSRIRTEHFPLTLESARPSHTSQYLCASSDTGNQPQHFGDGTRLSIL.

The sample holds a few counts of this clone. This CDR3 is CASSLYSPSNYGYTF. The CDR3 nucleotides read TGTGCCAGCAGTTTATATTCACCCAGTAACTATGGCTACACCTTC. The genes are TRBV28 and TRBJ1-2; D is unclear. The CDR3 loop spans 15 amino acids. V dropped 1 base and J dropped 1 base, with 10 bases sitting between them. The germline V gene has CDR1 MDHEN and CDR2 SYDVKM.